The 5 T cell receptor beta chains in this list originate from one sample, sequenced in a study of CD8 T cells in ankylosing spondylitis. A single record per CDR3 protein comes from TCRdb applying MiXCR to the 5' RACE reads. The profile shows about 340,000 distinct CDR3 sequences, 20% of them singletons. Specimen: blood, either unsorted or a sorted T cell fraction (not recorded which). These receptors were obtained from a male donor with ankylosing spondylitis or in good health (not recorded which).

This chain links TRBV20-1 with TRBJ1-5, with TRBD1 as a possible D gene (5 bases). The CDR3 runs to 16 residues. Per the germline V gene, CDR1 is DFQATT and CDR2 is SNEGSKA (reference sequence). V was clipped by 5 bases and J by 3 bases, with 20 bases between them. CDR3 region: CSARSLGDGDNQPQHF. The DNA of the CDR3 is TGCAGTGCTCGGAGTCTAGGGGATGGTGACAATCAGCCCCAGCATTTT.

In this sample, this clonotype turned up a few times. V and J are TRBV10-1 and TRBJ2-1; D is unresolved. V was trimmed by 2 bases and J by 5 bases, leaving 4 bases between them. Per germline, CDR1 WNHNN and CDR2 SYGVQD (reference sequence). The CDR3 is 12 residues long. CDR3 nucleotides: TGCGCCAGCAGTGAGACAGACAATGAGCAGTTCTTC. Its protein product is CASSETDNEQFF.

In this sample, this clonotype turned up many times. V is TRBV12-3 or TRBV12-4 and J is TRBJ2-7, with a possible D match to TRBD2 (7 bases). Trimming took off 5 bases at V and 2 bases at J, with 10 bases between the two ends. The CDR3 extends over 13 amino acids. This CDR3 is CASSRGATYEQYF. The CDR3 region has the DNA TGTGCCAGCAGTCGGGGGGCCACCTACGAGCAGTACTTC.

This chain connects TRBV9 to TRBJ2-7; 10 bases align to TRBD2. Germline CDR1 reads SGDLS; CDR2 reads YYNGEE. The ends lost 3 bases at V and 7 bases at J; junction bases unmatched: 7. This CDR3 is 14 amino acids long. CDR3 loop: CASSESGGAEEQYF. CDR3 bases: TGTGCCAGCAGCGAGAGCGGGGGGGCGGAGGAGCAGTACTTC.

This clonotype came up many times. CDR3 in amino acids: CAIRPQPAGAHQETQYF. The CDR3 region has the DNA TGTGCCATCAGGCCTCAACCCGCAGGGGCCCATCAAGAGACCCAGTACTTC. The genes are TRBV10-3 and TRBJ2-5; tentatively, D is TRBD1 (6 bases). Trimming left V 6 bases short and J 2 bases short, with 22 bases between. Germline V CDR1 and CDR2: ENHRY, SYGVKD. The CDR3 totals 17 residues.